The T cell receptor (beta chain) under discussion was sequenced for a study of blood T cell repertoires in COVID-19. Study at large: The analysed material was cDNA or gDNA that came from T cells, B-cell-depleted T cells, or PBMCs.

The CDR3 runs 11 residues. Germline V gene sequence: CDR1 MDHEN, CDR2 SYDVKM. V was clipped by 6 bases and J by 3 bases, with 6 bases between them. Only in-frame clones appear in the TCRdb table, and some are missing; sequencing was by immunoSEQ multiplex PCR. The sample lists some 270,000 clones; roughly 80% were seen once. This receptor was identified in a man aged 45-60 years who had recovered from COVID-19. The chain employs TRBV28 and TRBJ2-7; no clear D gene. What was sequenced was PBMCs or T cells enriched from blood (not recorded which). DNA of the CDR3: TGTGCCAGCAGACATTACTACGAGCAGTACTTC. Residues: CASRHYYEQYF.